Listed below are T cell receptor beta chains from one sample, sequenced in a study of T-cell reconstitution after alpha-beta-depleted transplantation in children. TCRdb recomputed calls from the PCR reads with MiXCR, one row per CDR3 protein. The sample has hundreds of thousands of distinct CDR3 sequences, roughly 9.5% seen once. This specimen consisted of PBMCs from the stem cell graft donor, obtained from the stem cell graft. The receptors were gathered from a human donor who donated a stem cell graft to a child with SCID. Both conserved end residues are part of each CDR3. Fields, in order: clone size, D gene, V gene, J gene, CDR3 DNA, CDR3 protein. The D gene is left open where the match is weak. Clone size appears in some rows only: once, few, many, or a class for an expanded clone.

>few|NA|TRBV28|TRBJ2-7
TGTGCCAGCAGCCCTCCTACGAGCTCCTACGAGCAGTACTTC
CASSPPTSSYEQYF
>few|NA|TRBV4-1|TRBJ2-5
TGCGCCAGCAGCCAAGTTGAGACGGGACAAGAGACCCAGTACTTC
CASSQVETGQETQYF
>few|NA|TRBV7-2|TRBJ1-3
TGTGCCAGCAGCTCTCTGGACAGATTTACTGGAAACACCATATATTTT
CASSSLDRFTGNTIYF
>few|NA|TRBV4-1|TRBJ1-1
TGCGCCAGCAGCTCGAGCACTGAAGCTTTCTTT
CASSSSTEAFF
>few|TRBD1|TRBV6-5|TRBJ1-1
TGTGCCAGCAGTTTCAGGGGGCTTACTGAAGCTTTCTTT
CASSFRGLTEAFF
>few|TRBD1|TRBV5-6|TRBJ2-6
TGTGCCAGCAGCGTGACAGGGGGCTGGAACTCTGGGGCCAACGTCCTGACTTTC
CASSVTGGWNSGANVLTF
>many|NA|TRBV7-2|TRBJ2-7
TGTGCCAGCAGCCCCCCACGTTGGGGGACTGCCTACGAGCAGTACTTC
CASSPPRWGTAYEQYF
>few|NA|TRBV4-1|TRBJ1-6
TGCGCCAGCAGCCCACTCACCGATTACAATTCACCCCTCCACTTT
CASSPLTDYNSPLHF
>few|TRBD2|TRBV20-1|TRBJ2-5
TGCAGTGCTACCGGGACTAGCGGGGGGTACCAAGAGACCCAGTACTTC
CSATGTSGGYQETQYF
>NA|NA|TRBV7-2|TRBJ1-6
TGTGCCAGCAGCTCCTCCCCGGGCCCAAATTCACCCCTCCACTTT
CASSSSPGPNSPLHF
>few|NA|TRBV19|TRBJ2-3
TGTGCCAGTAGTATCCAACTTCAAGATACGCAGTATTTT
CASSIQLQDTQYF
>few|NA|TRBV20-1|TRBJ1-2
TGCAGTGCTAGAGATGACGCAGGGTGGCCTTGGGTCGATAACTATGGCTACACCTTC
CSARDDAGWPWVDNYGYTF
>few|NA|TRBV10-1|TRBJ2-2
TGCGCCAGCAGACTGGGGGGTCGCGACGCCGCGAACACCGGGGAGCTGTTTTTT
CASRLGGRDAANTGELFF
>many|NA|TRBV4-1|TRBJ2-1
TGCGCCAGCAGCCAAGCCGTTAGCTCCTACAATGAGCAGTTCTTC
CASSQAVSSYNEQFF
>NA|TRBD2|TRBV11-1|TRBJ2-1
TGTGCCAGCAGCCCCCGGGTAGATAGCGGGGGGTTCTACAATGAGCAGTTCTTC
CASSPRVDSGGFYNEQFF